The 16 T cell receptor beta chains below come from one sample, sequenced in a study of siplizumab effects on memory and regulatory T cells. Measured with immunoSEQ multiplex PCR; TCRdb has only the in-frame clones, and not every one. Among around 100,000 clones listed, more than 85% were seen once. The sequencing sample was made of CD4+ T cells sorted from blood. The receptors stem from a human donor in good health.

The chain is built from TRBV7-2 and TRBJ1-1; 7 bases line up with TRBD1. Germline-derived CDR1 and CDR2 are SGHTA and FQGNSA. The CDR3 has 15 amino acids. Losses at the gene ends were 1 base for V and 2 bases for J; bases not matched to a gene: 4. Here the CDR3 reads CASSLVAGGNTEAFF. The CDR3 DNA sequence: TGTGCCAGCAGCTTAGTGGCAGGGGGAAACACTGAAGCTTTCTTT. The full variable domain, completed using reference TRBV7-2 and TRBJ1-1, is GAGVSQSPSNKVTEKGKDVELRCDPISGHTALYWYRQSLGQGLEFLIYFQGNSAPDKSGLPSDRFSAERTGGSVSTLTIQRTQQEDSAVYLCASSLVAGGNTEAFFGQGTRLTVV.

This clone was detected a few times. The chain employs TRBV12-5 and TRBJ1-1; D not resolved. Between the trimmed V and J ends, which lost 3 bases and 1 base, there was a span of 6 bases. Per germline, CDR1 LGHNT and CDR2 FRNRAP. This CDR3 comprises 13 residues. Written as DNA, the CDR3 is TGTGCTAGTGGTTTAGCGGGGAACACTGAAGCTTTCTTT. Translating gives CASGLAGNTEAFF. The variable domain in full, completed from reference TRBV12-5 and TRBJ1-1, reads DARVTQTPRHKVTEMGQEVTMRCQPILGHNTVFWYRQTMMQGLELLAYFRNRAPLDDSGMPKDRFSAEMPDATLATLKIQPSEPRDSAVYFCASGLAGNTEAFFGQGTRLTVV.

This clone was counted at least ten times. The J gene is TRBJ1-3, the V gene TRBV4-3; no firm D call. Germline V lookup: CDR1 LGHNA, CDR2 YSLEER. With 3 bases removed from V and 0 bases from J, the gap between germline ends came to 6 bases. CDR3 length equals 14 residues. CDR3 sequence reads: CASSHDFSGNTIYF. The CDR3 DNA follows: TGCGCCAGCAGCCACGACTTCTCTGGAAACACCATATATTTT.

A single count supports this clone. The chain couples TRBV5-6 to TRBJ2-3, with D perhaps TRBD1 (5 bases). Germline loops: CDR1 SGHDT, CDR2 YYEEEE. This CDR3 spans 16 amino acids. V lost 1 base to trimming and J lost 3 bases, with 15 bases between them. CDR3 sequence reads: CASSLSQGRRTDTQYF. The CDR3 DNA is TGTGCCAGCAGCTTGTCTCAGGGTAGGCGGACAGATACGCAGTATTTT.

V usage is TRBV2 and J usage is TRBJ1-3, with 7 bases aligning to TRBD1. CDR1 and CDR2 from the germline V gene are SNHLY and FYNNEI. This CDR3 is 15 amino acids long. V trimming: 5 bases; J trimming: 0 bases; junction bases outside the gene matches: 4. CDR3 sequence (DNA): TGTGCCAGCAGTTTACAGGGGAGCTCTGGAAACACCATATATTTT. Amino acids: CASSLQGSSGNTIYF.

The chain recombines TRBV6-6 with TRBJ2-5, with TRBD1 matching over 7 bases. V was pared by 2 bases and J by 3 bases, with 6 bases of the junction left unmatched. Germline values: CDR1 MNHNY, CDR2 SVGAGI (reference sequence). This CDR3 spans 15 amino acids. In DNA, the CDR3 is TGTGCCAGCAGTTACACTGGGACAGCGAAAGAGACCCAGTACTTC. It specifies CASSYTGTAKETQYF.

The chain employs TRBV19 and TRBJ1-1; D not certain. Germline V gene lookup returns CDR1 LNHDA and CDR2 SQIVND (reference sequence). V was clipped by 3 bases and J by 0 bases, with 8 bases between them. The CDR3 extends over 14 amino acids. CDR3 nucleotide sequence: TGTGCCAGTAGTATCCGGCAAATGAACACTGAAGCTTTCTTT. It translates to CASSIRQMNTEAFF.

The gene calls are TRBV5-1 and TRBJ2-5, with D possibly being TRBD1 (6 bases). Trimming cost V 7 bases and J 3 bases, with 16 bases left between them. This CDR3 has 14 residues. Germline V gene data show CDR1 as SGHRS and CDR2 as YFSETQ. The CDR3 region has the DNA TGCGCCAGCCGAACTGGGACAACCAAAGAGACCCAGTACTTC. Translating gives CASRTGTTKETQYF.

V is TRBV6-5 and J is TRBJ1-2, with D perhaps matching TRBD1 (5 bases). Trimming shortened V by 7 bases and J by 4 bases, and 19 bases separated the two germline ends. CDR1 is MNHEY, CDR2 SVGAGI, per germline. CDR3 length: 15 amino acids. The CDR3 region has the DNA TGTGCCAGCACCAATGTTGGGGGGGACGCCTATGGCTACACCTTC. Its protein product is CASTNVGGDAYGYTF.

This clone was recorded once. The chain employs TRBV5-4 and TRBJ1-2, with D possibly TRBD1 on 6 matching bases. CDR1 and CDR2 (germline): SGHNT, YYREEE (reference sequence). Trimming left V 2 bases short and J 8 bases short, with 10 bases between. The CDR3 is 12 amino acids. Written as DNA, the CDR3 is TGTGCCAGCAGCTTTGGGACAAAGGGCTACACCTTC. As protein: CASSFGTKGYTF.

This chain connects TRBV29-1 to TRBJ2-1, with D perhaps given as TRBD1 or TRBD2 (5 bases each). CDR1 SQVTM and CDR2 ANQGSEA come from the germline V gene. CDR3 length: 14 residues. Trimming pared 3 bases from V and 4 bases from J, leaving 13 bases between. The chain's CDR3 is CSVDMGVSYNEQFF. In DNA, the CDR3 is TGCAGCGTTGATATGGGGGTCTCATACAATGAGCAGTTCTTC.

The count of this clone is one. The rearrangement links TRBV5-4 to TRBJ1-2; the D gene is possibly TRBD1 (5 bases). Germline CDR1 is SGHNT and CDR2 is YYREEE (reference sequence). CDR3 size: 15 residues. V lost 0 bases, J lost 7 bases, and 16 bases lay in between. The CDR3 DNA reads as TGTGCCAGCAGCTTGGCAGGGCGCGGGGATGGTGGCTACACCTTC. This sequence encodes CASSLAGRGDGGYTF.

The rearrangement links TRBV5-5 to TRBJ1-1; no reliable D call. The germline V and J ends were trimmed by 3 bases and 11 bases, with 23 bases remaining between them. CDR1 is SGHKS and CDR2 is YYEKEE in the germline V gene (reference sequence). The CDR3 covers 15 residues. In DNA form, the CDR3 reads TGTGCCAGCAGCTCCCCCCAGACTGCCTGGCTGGGGGCTTTCTTT. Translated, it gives CASSSPQTAWLGAFF.

DNA of the CDR3: TGTGCCAGCAGCTTGGCCCGGACAGGGCCCCTTCGGGGCTACACCTTC. This codes for CASSLARTGPLRGYTF. The gene calls are TRBV5-4 and TRBJ1-2; TRBD1 matches at 8 bases. The CDR3 runs 16 residues. Germline loops: CDR1 SGHNT, CDR2 YYREEE (reference sequence). Trimming took 0 bases from V and 8 from J; bases not matched to a gene: 12. Full variable domain (outside the CDR3, taken from reference TRBV5-4 and TRBJ1-2): ETGVTQSPTHLIKTRGQQVTLRCSSQSGHNTVSWYQQALGQGPQFIFQYYREEENGRGNFPPRFSGLQFPNYSSELNVNALELDDSALYLCASSLARTGPLRGYTFGSGTRLTVV.

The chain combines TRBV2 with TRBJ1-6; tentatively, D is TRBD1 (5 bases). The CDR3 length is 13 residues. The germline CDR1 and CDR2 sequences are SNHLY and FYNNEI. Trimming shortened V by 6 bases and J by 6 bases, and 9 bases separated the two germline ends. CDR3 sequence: CASRTVSNSPLHF. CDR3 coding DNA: TGTGCCAGCAGGACAGTTTCTAATTCACCCCTCCACTTT.

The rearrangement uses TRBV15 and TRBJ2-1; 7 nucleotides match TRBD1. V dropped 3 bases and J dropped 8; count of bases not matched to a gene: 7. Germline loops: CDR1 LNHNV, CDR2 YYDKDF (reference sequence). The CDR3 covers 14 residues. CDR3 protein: CATSSFRDSHEQFF. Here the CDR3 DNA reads TGTGCCACCAGCAGTTTCCGGGACAGCCATGAGCAGTTCTTC.